This is a list of T cell receptor beta chains from one sample in a study of T cells in Graves' hyperthyroidism and ophthalmopathy. From the multiplex PCR reads, TCRdb called clonotypes with MiXCR, one entry per CDR3 protein. This table has about 270,000 distinct CDR3 sequences, roughly a quarter appearing once. Sequenced material: blood. The source of these receptors is a woman in her 40s with Graves' ophthalmopathy. The CDR3 runs from the conserved cysteine through the conserved F or W. D genes are given only for firm matches. Some rows mark clone size as missing; the rest say once, few, many or name a class of expanded clone.

>.|TRBV6-2/TRBV6-3|TRBD2
CASSDRTSGIHEQYF
>many|TRBV7-3|.
CASSITSGPRAGELFF
>many|TRBV20-1|.
CSARDEGGARGYTF
>many|TRBV7-2|.
CASSSGVGVQETQYF
>many|TRBV27|.
CASRTLGEKEETQYF
>many|TRBV30|.
CAWRQNTGELFF
>many|TRBV15|.
CATSRSGGGGNQPQHF
>few|TRBV11-2|.
CASSLDPGVLNTGELFF
>many|TRBV4-1|.
CASSQGRRGF
>many|TRBV27|.
CASSFLKSVGANTEAFF
>.|TRBV18|TRBD1
CASSPTGQGNSPLHF
>.|TRBV5-1|.
CASSPTTDRNYGYTF
>.|TRBV12-3/TRBV12-4|.
CASTPGGPEAFF
>once|TRBV20-1|.
CSARAPTQPGRALSQTEAFF
>many|TRBV20-1|.
CSALHGFANTGELFF
>.|TRBV30|.
CAWSFSAIQETQYF
>many|TRBV24-1|TRBD2
CATSSGRARETQYF
>.|TRBV6-2/TRBV6-3|.
CASSQQSYYGYTF
>many|TRBV6-5|TRBD2
CASSLGTSGRDSYEQYF
>many|TRBV28|TRBD2
CASSDLAEADYEQYF
>many|TRBV5-1|.
CASKLQEQYF
>many|TRBV4-1|.
CASSGALAWADTQYF
>.|TRBV29-1|.
CSVVGNGETQYF
>few|TRBV3-1|.
CASSQFGETQYF
>many|TRBV9|.
CASSPRADTQYF
>many|TRBV18|TRBD1
CASSRGQGSYEQYF
>few|TRBV20-1|.
CSARGRLLYEQYF
>many|TRBV10-3|TRBD1
CAGSGQGADGYTF
>many|TRBV6-5|.
CASRSGLFYEQYF